The 25 T cell receptor beta chains listed next were all sequenced from one sample in a study of graft-versus-host responses after intestinal transplantation. For these TCRs, the target antigens are not known. Assay used: immunoSEQ multiplex PCR; TCRdb lists only in-frame clones, some missing. This table has about 120,000 clones, approximately 90% appearing once. Sample: unstimulated CD4+ T cells sorted from spleen or lymph node cells, taken before transplant. The receptors shown here come from a human donor who was the organ donor for an intestinal transplant.

Here the CDR3 reads CASRLGHLQETQYF. CDR3 bases: TGTGCCAGCAGACTGGGACACCTTCAAGAGACCCAGTACTTC. V is TRBV6-5 and J is TRBJ2-5, with a weak D call TRBD1 (6 bases). V gave up 6 bases and J gave up 2 bases, with 13 bases separating them. Germline CDR1 MNHEY, CDR2 SVGAGI. CDR3 size: 14 residues.

The chain carries TRBV6-6 and TRBJ2-7; a weak D match, TRBD1 (6 bases). Germline CDR1 and CDR2: MNHNY and SVGAGI (reference sequence). Trimming stripped 0 bases from V and 5 bases from J, with 8 bases between. CDR3 length: 13 amino acids. In DNA form, the CDR3 reads TGTGCCAGCAGTTACTCTCAGGGGCACGAGCAGTACTTC. This gives the protein CASSYSQGHEQYF.

The chain recombines TRBV9 with TRBJ1-1, with 9 nucleotides matching TRBD1. Germline lookup yields CDR1 SGDLS and CDR2 YYNGEE. The CDR3 length is 17 residues. With V trimmed by 2 bases and J by 0 bases, 8 bases remained unmatched. CDR3 sequence reads: CASSVSGTGIMNTEAFF. The CDR3 nucleotides are TGTGCCAGCAGCGTTAGCGGGACAGGGATCATGAACACTGAAGCTTTCTTT.

The J gene is TRBJ2-3, the V gene TRBV28; D not certain. Per the germline V gene, CDR1 is MDHEN and CDR2 is SYDVKM. The CDR3 runs 15 residues. V lost 4 bases and J 0 bases, leaving 11 bases between the germline ends. The CDR3 here is CASSSPLGSTDTQYF. The CDR3 DNA sequence: TGTGCCAGCAGTTCCCCTCTGGGGAGCACAGATACGCAGTATTTT. Using reference TRBV28 and TRBJ2-3 for the parts outside the CDR3, the full variable domain is DVKVTQSSRYLVKRTGEKVFLECVQDMDHENMFWYRQDPGLGLRLIYFSYDVKMKEKGDIPEGYSVSREKKERFSLILESASTNQTSMYLCASSSPLGSTDTQYFGPGTRLTVL.

The J gene is TRBJ2-7, the V gene TRBV6-1, with 12 nucleotides matching TRBD2. V shed 6 bases, J shed 5 bases, and the junction held 2 bases outside the gene matches. This CDR3 has 13 residues. Germline CDR1 MNHNS, CDR2 SASEGT. CDR3 protein: CASRLAGGNEQYF. CDR3 nucleotides: TGTGCCAGCAGACTAGCGGGGGGCAACGAGCAGTACTTC.

This chain connects TRBV5-4 to TRBJ2-5; 9 nucleotides line up with TRBD1. Germline V gene lookup returns CDR1 SGHNT and CDR2 YYREEE (reference sequence). This CDR3 is 15 amino acids long. V was clipped by 0 bases and J by 2 bases; unmatched bases: 2. CDR3 amino acids: CASSLDRGPQETQYF. DNA of the CDR3: TGTGCCAGCAGCTTGGACAGGGGGCCTCAAGAGACCCAGTACTTC.

The V call is TRBV11-3, the J call TRBJ1-1; 7 nucleotides line up with TRBD1. V trimming: 5 bases; J trimming: 8 bases; junction bases outside the gene matches: 11. CDR1 and CDR2 from the germline V gene are SGHNT and YENEEA. This CDR3 spans 14 amino acids. DNA for the CDR3: TGTGCCAGCAGCGTTTCGTCAGGGGGGGGCGAAGCTTTCTTT. This sequence encodes CASSVSSGGGEAFF.

The chain couples TRBV5-1 to TRBJ2-2; TRBD2 matches at 8 bases. Losses at the gene ends were 4 bases for V and 7 bases for J; bases not matched to a gene: 6. This CDR3 comprises 14 residues. Germline CDR1 is SGHRS and CDR2 is YFSETQ. The CDR3 here is CASSAGGWVGELFF. CDR3 in DNA: TGCGCCAGCAGCGCGGGAGGCTGGGTCGGGGAGCTGTTTTTT.

The chain links TRBV30 to TRBJ1-2, with 8 bases aligning to TRBD1. The CDR3 sequence is 14 residues long. The trim removed 3 bases at V and 4 bases at J, leaving 7 bases unmatched. Germline CDR1 and CDR2: GTSNPN and SVGIG (reference sequence). The CDR3 sequence: CAWRVTGGFYGYTF. In DNA form, the CDR3 reads TGTGCCTGGAGGGTTACAGGGGGATTCTATGGCTACACCTTC.

The genes are TRBV25-1 and TRBJ1-1, with 9 bases fitting TRBD1. In germline, CDR1 is MGHDK, CDR2 SYGVNS. CDR3 length equals 14 residues. V trimming: 3 bases; J trimming: 5 bases; junction bases outside the gene matches: 4. CDR3 DNA sequence: TGTGCCAGCAGTGATCCCGGGACAGGGACTGAAGCTTTCTTT. Residues: CASSDPGTGTEAFF.

The CDR3 region has the DNA TGTGCCAGCAGCTTATGGGGGACCGAGAATGAAAAACTGTTTTTT. Its translation: CASSLWGTENEKLFF. The chain employs TRBV7-6 and TRBJ1-4; D may be TRBD1 (5 bases). Germline CDR1 is SGHVS and CDR2 is FNYEAQ. The CDR3 is made up of 15 amino acids. V was trimmed by 2 bases and J by 5 bases, leaving 12 bases between them.

This clone showed up just once. V usage is TRBV27 and J usage is TRBJ2-7; D perhaps matches TRBD1 (6 bases). Germline CDR1 is MNHEY and CDR2 is SMNVEV (reference sequence). V lost 4 bases and J 4 bases, leaving 14 bases between the germline ends. The CDR3 has 14 residues. CDR3 amino acids: CASSSAGATYEQYF. The CDR3 bases are TGTGCCAGCAGTTCGGCAGGGGCGACTTACGAGCAGTACTTC.

The chain couples TRBV6-1 to TRBJ1-2; 7 nucleotides agree with TRBD1. From germline, CDR1 is MNHNS and CDR2 SASEGT. V trimming: 7 bases; J trimming: 7 bases; junction bases outside the gene matches: 15. The CDR3 is 15 residues long. The CDR3 region has the DNA TGTGCCAGCAACGGACAGGTCGCTTCCCCGATTGGCTACACCTTC. Protein: CASNGQVASPIGYTF.

This chain uses TRBV4-2 with TRBJ2-5; no reliable D call. Trimming stripped 4 bases from V and 2 bases from J, with 14 bases between. The CDR3 is made up of 15 amino acids. Germline V CDR1 and CDR2: LGHNA, YNFKEQ. The CDR3, as DNA: TGTGCCAGCAGCCGAACCGGTTCTGTTCAAGAGACCCAGTACTTC. It encodes CASSRTGSVQETQYF.

The chain employs TRBV21-1 and TRBJ2-7; TRBD1 reflects the table's D call only, with no check against the DNA. TRBV21-1 corresponds to a pseudogene. The CDR3 is made up of 14 amino acids. The CDR3 region is CASSLQGLVYEQYF. The CDR3 DNA follows: TGTGCCAGCAGCCTACAGGGGCTGGTCTACGAGCAGTACTTC.

The chain combines TRBV5-1 with TRBJ2-1; 9 nucleotides agree with TRBD1. J gave up 6 bases and V 5 bases, and 3 bases lay outside the gene matches. Germline V gene data show CDR1 as SGHRS and CDR2 as YFSETQ. CDR3 length equals 13 residues. CDR3 coding DNA: TGCGCCAGCAGTTTACAGGGGGCCAATGAGCAGTTCTTC. Its translation: CASSLQGANEQFF.

The genes are TRBV10-1 and TRBJ2-1; no reliable D call. The CDR3 has 12 residues. Germline V gives CDR1 WNHNN, CDR2 SYGVQD (reference sequence). V was trimmed by 5 bases and J by 6 bases, leaving 8 bases between them. CDR3 sequence (DNA): TGCGCCAGCAGTCGATATATCAATGAGCAGTTCTTC. Translated, it gives CASSRYINEQFF.

V and J are TRBV6-6 and TRBJ2-6; D gene uncertain. The CDR3 totals 16 residues. V dropped 0 bases and J dropped 4 bases, with 10 bases sitting between them. Looked up from germline, CDR1 is MNHNY and CDR2 is SVGAGI (reference sequence). In nucleotides, the CDR3 is TGTGCCAGCAGTTACTCGGGATCTTTAGGGGCCAACGTCCTGACTTTC. As protein: CASSYSGSLGANVLTF.

The chain is built from TRBV19 and TRBJ2-7; 15 bases fit TRBD2. Germline CDR1 and CDR2: LNHDA and SQIVND (reference sequence). This CDR3 has 19 amino acids. V gave up 6 bases and J gave up 2 bases; unmatched junction bases: 14. The CDR3 DNA follows: TGTGCCAGTAGCCCGGGACCGGGACTAGCGGGAGGCTCTCCCTACGAGCAGTACTTC. Its protein product is CASSPGPGLAGGSPYEQYF. Complete variable domain (other parts from reference TRBV19 and TRBJ2-7): DGGITQSPKYLFRKEGQNVTLSCEQNLNHDAMYWYRQDPGQGLRLIYYSQIVNDFQKGDIAEGYSVSREKKESFPLTVTSAQKNPTAFYLCASSPGPGLAGGSPYEQYFGPGTRLTVT.

The chain joins TRBV7-9 to TRBJ2-7, with 9 bases lining up with TRBD1. With 2 bases clipped from V and 3 bases from J, the junction kept 5 bases outside the gene matches. The CDR3 sequence is 15 residues long. CDR1 and CDR2 (germline): SEHNR, FQNEAQ (reference sequence). CDR3 in amino acids: CASSLRRDRDYEQYF. CDR3 nucleotide sequence: TGTGCCAGCAGCTTACGACGGGACAGGGACTACGAGCAGTACTTC.

Here the CDR3 reads CASEGNYGYTF. In DNA form, the CDR3 reads TGTGCCAGCGAGGGGAACTATGGCTACACCTTC. J is TRBJ1-2 and V is TRBV19; the D gene is possibly TRBD1 (5 bases). This CDR3 has 11 amino acids. Per the germline V gene, CDR1 is LNHDA and CDR2 is SQIVND (reference sequence). Trimming shortened V by 9 bases and J by 2 bases, and 7 bases separated the two germline ends.

The chain combines TRBV2 with TRBJ2-3; D gene unclear. This CDR3 comprises 20 residues. The germline V gene has CDR1 SNHLY and CDR2 FYNNEI. V was cut by 9 bases and J by 0 bases, with 31 bases left in between. The CDR3 loop is CARRGDGRKPQPSSTDTQYF. The CDR3 DNA sequence: TGTGCCAGGCGAGGCGACGGCCGAAAACCACAGCCGTCTAGCACAGATACGCAGTATTTT.

The J gene is TRBJ2-2, the V gene TRBV5-1; 13 nucleotides line up with TRBD2. Trimming removed 5 bases from V and 0 bases from J; junction bases left unmatched: 7. CDR1 and CDR2 (germline): SGHRS, YFSETQ. CDR3 length: 18 amino acids. DNA for the CDR3: TGCGCCAGCAGTAGGGGACTAGCGGGACGCGCGAACACCGGGGAGCTGTTTTTT. Protein product: CASSRGLAGRANTGELFF.

The chain uses TRBV28 and TRBJ1-5; D uncertain. Trimming took off 6 bases at V and 6 bases at J, with 21 bases between the two ends. Per germline, CDR1 MDHEN and CDR2 SYDVKM. The CDR3 has 16 amino acids. CDR3 loop: CASSTLGALPSQPQHF. The CDR3 DNA sequence: TGTGCCAGCAGCACTTTGGGTGCCCTACCCTCTCAGCCCCAGCATTTT.

The V gene is TRBV5-1, the J gene TRBJ2-1, with 12 positions matching TRBD2. The CDR3 spans 16 residues. V dropped 3 bases and J dropped 6; count of bases not matched to a gene: 7. The germline V gene has CDR1 SGHRS and CDR2 YFSETQ. The CDR3 loop reads CASSWRLAGDLNEQFF. As DNA, the CDR3 is TGCGCCAGCAGCTGGCGACTAGCGGGGGATCTCAATGAGCAGTTCTTC.